These 14 T cell receptor beta chains came from one sample sequenced in a study of CD8 T cells in ankylosing spondylitis (dated by TCRdb to the late 2010s). The paper as a whole reports these results and caveats: A TCR beta motif made up of 7 to 9 highly homologous amino acid variants appeared to be characteristic of blood from ankylosing spondylitis patients.

Antigens of these TCRs are unknown. Library creation used 5' RACE. Sequenced using an Illumina HiSeq 2500. TCRdb itself trimmed the public reads at Q25 with fastp, ran MiXCR and retained productive beta chains. All rows with the same CDR3 protein become a single entry with the most common DNA and genes. Counted in this sample were 500,000 or so distinct CDR3 sequences; over 4% of them appeared once. The ten most abundant clones make up around 3.4% of the sample. Specimen: blood, either unsorted or a sorted T cell fraction (not recorded which). Every receptor here comes from a male donor with ankylosing spondylitis.

This clonotype was seen a handful of times. This chain uses TRBV7-3 with TRBJ2-3; 7 nucleotides agree with TRBD1. This CDR3 contains 14 residues. J lost 4 bases, V lost 2 bases, and 3 bases had no gene match. The germline CDR1 and CDR2 sequences are SGHTA and FQGTGA. Here the CDR3 reads CASSLATGSDTQYF. CDR3 bases: TGTGCCAGCAGCTTAGCGACAGGGTCAGATACGCAGTATTTT.

Many counts were recorded for this clonotype. This rearrangement joins TRBV28 to TRBJ2-7; D is possibly TRBD1 (5 bases). Trimming removed 5 bases at V and 2 bases at J, with 13 bases between. Germline CDR1 is MDHEN and CDR2 is SYDVKM. The CDR3 extends over 14 amino acids. CDR3 protein: CASSPTVYTYEQYF. DNA of the CDR3: TGTGCCAGCAGTCCGACAGTTTACACCTACGAGCAGTACTTC. Full variable domain (outside the CDR3, taken from reference TRBV28 and TRBJ2-7): DVKVTQSSRYLVKRTGEKVFLECVQDMDHENMFWYRQDPGLGLRLIYFSYDVKMKEKGDIPEGYSVSREKKERFSLILESASTNQTSMYLCASSPTVYTYEQYFGPGTRLTVT.

There are many counts of this clonotype. V gene TRBV28 combines with J gene TRBJ2-5; 9 bases are a match to TRBD1. The germline gives CDR1 MDHEN, CDR2 SYDVKM. V shed 5 bases and J 2 bases; nucleotides not matched to a gene: 3. This CDR3 is built from 14 residues. The CDR3, as DNA: TGTGCCAGCAGTATAGGGACAGGGCAAGAGACCCAGTACTTC. Residues: CASSIGTGQETQYF.

This clonotype has a handful of counts. The chain employs TRBV6-2 or TRBV6-3 and TRBJ1-2; no clear D gene. The CDR3 contains 14 residues. The germline gives CDR1 MNHEY, CDR2 SVGEGT. Trimming took 6 bases from V and 3 from J, leaving 14 bases between them. As DNA, the CDR3 is TGTGCCAGCAGCCTCTCAACGGGCTACTATGGCTACACCTTC. As protein: CASSLSTGYYGYTF.

This clonotype came up a few times. V is TRBV20-1 and J is TRBJ1-5; D is perhaps TRBD1 (5 bases). The length of the CDR3 is 15 residues. The germline V and J ends were trimmed by 4 bases and 3 bases, with 16 bases remaining between them. In germline, CDR1 is DFQATT, CDR2 SNEGSKA (reference sequence). Here the CDR3 DNA reads TGCAGTGCTACTCTCCCCACCAGGGTCAATCAGCCCCAGCATTTT. Protein sequence: CSATLPTRVNQPQHF.

This chain connects TRBV27 to TRBJ1-1; D not resolved. There are 16 residues in the CDR3. Per the germline V gene, CDR1 is MNHEY and CDR2 is SMNVEV (reference sequence). Trimming stripped 6 bases from V and 5 bases from J, with 22 bases between. The CDR3, as DNA: TGTGCCAGCAGCCCTAGCGAGTTCCTCGGGGAAACTGAAGCTTTCTTT. This translates into CASSPSEFLGETEAFF.

The rearrangement uses TRBV20-1 and TRBJ2-1, with TRBD2 identical over 11 bases. V lost 6 bases, J lost 3 bases, and 7 bases stayed unmatched. Germline CDR1 DFQATT, CDR2 SNEGSKA (reference sequence). The CDR3 is made up of 15 amino acids. CDR3 amino acids: CSAHPSGRLYNEQFF. The CDR3, as DNA: TGCAGTGCGCATCCTAGCGGGAGGCTCTACAATGAGCAGTTCTTC.

This chain connects TRBV11-2 to TRBJ2-4, with unresolved D. V gave up 5 bases and J gave up 10 bases, with 15 bases separating them. Germline V gene lookup returns CDR1 SGHAT and CDR2 FQNNGV. The CDR3 spans 13 residues. For the CDR3, the DNA is TGTGCCAGCAGCCGTAGCCGCTCGAATATTCAGTACTTC. Protein product: CASSRSRSNIQYF.

This clonotype was seen at least ten times. V usage is TRBV6-1 and J usage is TRBJ2-3; 12 bases line up with TRBD1. CDR1 and CDR2 (germline): MNHNS, SASEGT. CDR3 length: 16 amino acids. V lost 6 bases, J lost 4 bases, and 8 bases stayed unmatched. The CDR3 reads CASSSLGTGGSDTQYF. CDR3 sequence (DNA): TGTGCCAGCAGCTCATTAGGGACAGGGGGCTCAGATACGCAGTATTTT.

This clonotype was detected a few times. The CDR3 here is CASSPILAGVPEQYF. The CDR3 nucleotides are TGTGCCAGCAGTCCGATACTAGCGGGAGTTCCCGAGCAGTACTTC. The V and J genes are TRBV28 and TRBJ2-7, with 11 bases aligning to TRBD2. V shed 5 bases, J shed 6 bases, and the junction held 9 bases outside the gene matches. Germline CDR1 MDHEN, CDR2 SYDVKM. CDR3 length: 15 residues.

The sample holds many counts of this clonotype. The V call is TRBV5-1, the J call TRBJ1-2; 7 bases line up with TRBD1. The junction had 10 bases not matched to a gene; V was cut back by 4 bases and J by 4 bases. The germline V gene encodes CDR1 SGHRS and CDR2 YFSETQ. This CDR3 is built from 15 residues. The CDR3 region is CASSESGGTVYGYTF. The CDR3 DNA follows: TGCGCCAGCAGCGAAAGCGGAGGGACAGTCTATGGCTACACCTTC.

The table lists this clonotype with many counts. The gene calls are TRBV5-1 and TRBJ2-7, with D perhaps TRBD1 (6 bases). The V end was cut by 5 bases, the J end by 0 bases, with 6 bases between. The CDR3 runs to 12 residues. Germline CDR1 is SGHRS and CDR2 is YFSETQ. CDR3 DNA: TGCGCCAGCAGGGACAGCTCCTACGAGCAGTACTTC. Protein product: CASRDSSYEQYF.

In its sample, this clonotype was seen many times. This sequence joins TRBV28 and TRBJ1-6; a weak D match, TRBD1 (5 bases). Trimming cost V 5 bases and J 3 bases, with 11 bases left between them. The germline V gene encodes CDR1 MDHEN and CDR2 SYDVKM. The CDR3 runs to 15 residues. The CDR3: CASSPGGDYNSPLHF. The CDR3 nucleotides are TGTGCCAGCAGTCCCGGGGGGGACTATAATTCACCCCTCCACTTT.

Ten or more counts support this clonotype. The chain carries TRBV12-3 or TRBV12-4 and TRBJ1-1; D is possibly TRBD1 (6 bases). The CDR3 spans 14 residues. Trimming cost V 6 bases and J 4 bases, with 15 bases left between them. The CDR3 DNA reads as TGTGCCAGCAGCGCGATGGGGGGCAGCACTGAAGCTTTCTTT. Translating it yields CASSAMGGSTEAFF.